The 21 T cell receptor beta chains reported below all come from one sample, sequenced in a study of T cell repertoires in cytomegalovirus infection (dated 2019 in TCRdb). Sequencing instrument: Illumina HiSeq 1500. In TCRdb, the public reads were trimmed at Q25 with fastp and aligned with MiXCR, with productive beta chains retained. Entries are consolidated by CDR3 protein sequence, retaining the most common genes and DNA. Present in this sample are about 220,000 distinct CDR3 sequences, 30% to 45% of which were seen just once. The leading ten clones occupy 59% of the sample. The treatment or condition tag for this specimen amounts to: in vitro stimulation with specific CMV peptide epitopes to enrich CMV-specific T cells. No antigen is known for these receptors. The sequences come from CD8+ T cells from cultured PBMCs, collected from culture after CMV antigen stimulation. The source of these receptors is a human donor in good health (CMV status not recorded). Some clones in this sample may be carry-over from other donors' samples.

CDR3 DNA: TGTGCCAGCAGTTTACGGGGGGCTTGGAACTATGGCTACACCTTC. Translated, it gives CASSLRGAWNYGYTF. The rearrangement uses TRBV27 and TRBJ1-2, with D perhaps matching TRBD1 (6 bases). V lost 2 bases and J lost 2, with 12 bases in between. CDR1 is MNHEY and CDR2 is SMNVEV in the germline V gene (reference sequence). The CDR3 has 15 amino acids.

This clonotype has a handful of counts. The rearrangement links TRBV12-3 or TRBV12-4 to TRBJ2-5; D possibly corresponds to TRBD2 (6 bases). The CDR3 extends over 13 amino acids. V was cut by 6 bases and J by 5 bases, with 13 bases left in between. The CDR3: CASSGGLMETQYF. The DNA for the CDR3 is TGTGCCAGCAGCGGTGGACTAATGGAGACCCAGTACTTC.

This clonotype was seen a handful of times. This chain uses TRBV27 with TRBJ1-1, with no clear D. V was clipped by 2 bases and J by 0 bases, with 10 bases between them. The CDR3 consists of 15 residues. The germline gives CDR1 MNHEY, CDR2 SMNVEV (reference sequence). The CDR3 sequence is CASSLMAYMNTEAFF. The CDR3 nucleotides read TGTGCCAGCAGTTTAATGGCCTACATGAACACTGAAGCTTTCTTT.

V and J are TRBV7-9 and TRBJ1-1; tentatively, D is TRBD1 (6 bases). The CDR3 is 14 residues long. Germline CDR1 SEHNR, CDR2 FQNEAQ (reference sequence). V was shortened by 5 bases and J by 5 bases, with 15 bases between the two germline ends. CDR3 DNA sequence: TGTGCCAGCAGCGTGCCGGGACAAGGGACTGAAGCTTTCTTT. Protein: CASSVPGQGTEAFF.

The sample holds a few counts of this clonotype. The CDR3 DNA sequence: TGTGCCAGCAGCTTAACACCCTCCTACGAGCAGTACTTC. Protein product: CASSLTPSYEQYF. The chain couples TRBV11-2 to TRBJ2-7, with D unclear. V was cut by 2 bases and J by 0 bases, with 5 bases left in between. Germline CDR1 SGHAT, CDR2 FQNNGV. The CDR3 spans 13 residues.

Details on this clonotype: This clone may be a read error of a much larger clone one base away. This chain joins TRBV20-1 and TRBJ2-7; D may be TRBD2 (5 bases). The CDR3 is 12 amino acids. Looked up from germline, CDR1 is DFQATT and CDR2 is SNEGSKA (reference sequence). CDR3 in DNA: TGCAGTGCTACCCCCAGAGGGTACGATCAGTACTTC. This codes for CSATPRGYDQYF.

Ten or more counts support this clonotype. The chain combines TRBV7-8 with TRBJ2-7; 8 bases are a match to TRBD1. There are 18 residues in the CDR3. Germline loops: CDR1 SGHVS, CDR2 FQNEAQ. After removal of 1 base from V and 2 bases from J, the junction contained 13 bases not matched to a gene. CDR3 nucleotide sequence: TGTGCCAGCAGCTTAGTCTCGAACAGGGGGAGAAGGACCTACGAGCAGTACTTC. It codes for CASSLVSNRGRRTYEQYF.

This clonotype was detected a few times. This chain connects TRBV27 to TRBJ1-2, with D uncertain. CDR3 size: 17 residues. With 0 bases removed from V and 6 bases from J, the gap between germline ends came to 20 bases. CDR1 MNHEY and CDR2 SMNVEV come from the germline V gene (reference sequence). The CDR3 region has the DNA TGTGCCAGCAGTTTATCCCTCGGTTCGGTCACTCGGAATGGCTACACCTTC. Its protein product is CASSLSLGSVTRNGYTF.

The CDR3 region is CASSQDGTSGNGETQYF. DNA for the CDR3: TGTGCCAGCAGCCAAGACGGGACTAGCGGGAATGGAGAGACCCAGTACTTC. The chain links TRBV4-2 to TRBJ2-5, with 13 bases lining up with TRBD2. Losses at the gene ends were 0 bases for V and 4 bases for J; bases not matched to a gene: 5. The germline V gene encodes CDR1 LGHNA and CDR2 YNFKEQ. The CDR3 loop spans 17 amino acids.

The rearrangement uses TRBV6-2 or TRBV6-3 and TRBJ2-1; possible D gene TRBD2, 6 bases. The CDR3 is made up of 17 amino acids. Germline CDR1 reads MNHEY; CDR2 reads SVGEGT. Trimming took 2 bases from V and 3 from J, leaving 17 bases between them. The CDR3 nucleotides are TGTGCCAGCAGTTACCCGAATACCGGGAGTCTCTACAATGAGCAGTTCTTC. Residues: CASSYPNTGSLYNEQFF.

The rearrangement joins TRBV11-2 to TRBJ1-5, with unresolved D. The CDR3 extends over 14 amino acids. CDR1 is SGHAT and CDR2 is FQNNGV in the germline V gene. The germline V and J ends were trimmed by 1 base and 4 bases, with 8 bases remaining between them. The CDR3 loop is CASSLVGTNQPQHF. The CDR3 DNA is TGTGCCAGCAGCTTAGTCGGAACTAATCAGCCCCAGCATTTT.

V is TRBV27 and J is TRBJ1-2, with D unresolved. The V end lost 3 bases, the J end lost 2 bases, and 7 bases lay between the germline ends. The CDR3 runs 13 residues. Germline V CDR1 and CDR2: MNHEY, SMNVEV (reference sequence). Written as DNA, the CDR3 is TGTGCCAGCAGTTTCTACAGAAACTATGGCTACACCTTC. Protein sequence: CASSFYRNYGYTF.

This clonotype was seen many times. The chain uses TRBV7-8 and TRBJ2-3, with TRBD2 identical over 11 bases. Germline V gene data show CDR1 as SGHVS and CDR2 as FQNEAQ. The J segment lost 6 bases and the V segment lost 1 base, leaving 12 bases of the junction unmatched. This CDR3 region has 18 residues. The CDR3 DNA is TGTGCCAGCAGCTTAGTGCTGGTACCGACTAGCGGGAATGATACGCAGTATTTT. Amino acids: CASSLVLVPTSGNDTQYF.

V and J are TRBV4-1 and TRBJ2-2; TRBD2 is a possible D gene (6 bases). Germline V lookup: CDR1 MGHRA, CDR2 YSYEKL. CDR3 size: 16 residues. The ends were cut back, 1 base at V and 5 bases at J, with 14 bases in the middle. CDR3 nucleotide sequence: TGCGCCAGCAGCCAAGGGAGGGAAGGGAGGACCGGGGAGCTGTTTTTT. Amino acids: CASSQGREGRTGELFF.

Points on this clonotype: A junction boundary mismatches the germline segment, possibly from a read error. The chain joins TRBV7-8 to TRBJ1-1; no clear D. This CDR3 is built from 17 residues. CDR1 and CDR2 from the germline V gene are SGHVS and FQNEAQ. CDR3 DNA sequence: TGTGCCAGCAGCTATCGATTACGTCCAGTGCCGAACACTGAAGATTTCTTT. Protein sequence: CASSYRLRPVPNTEDFF.

In DNA, the CDR3 is TGTGCCAGCAGTACCGTACGGCAGGGTTACGGCATTCAGTACTTC. This gives the protein CASSTVRQGYGIQYF. The chain joins TRBV27 to TRBJ2-4, with D possibly TRBD1 on 5 matching bases. The CDR3 runs 15 residues. Germline CDR1 is MNHEY and CDR2 is SMNVEV (reference sequence). The ends were cut back, 5 bases at V and 9 bases at J, with 20 bases in the middle.

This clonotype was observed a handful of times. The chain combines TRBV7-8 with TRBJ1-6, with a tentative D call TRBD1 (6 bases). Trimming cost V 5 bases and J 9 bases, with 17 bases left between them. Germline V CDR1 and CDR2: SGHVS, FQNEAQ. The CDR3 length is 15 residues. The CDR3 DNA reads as TGTGCCAGCAGCCAGATGACAGGACTCGGTTCACCCCTCCACTTT. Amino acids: CASSQMTGLGSPLHF. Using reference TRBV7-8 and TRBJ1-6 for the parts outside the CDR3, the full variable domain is GAGVSQSPRYKVAKRGQDVALRCDPISGHVSLFWYQQALGQGPEFLTYFQNEAQLDKSGLPSDRFFAERPEGSVSTLKIQRTQQEDSAVYLCASSQMTGLGSPLHFGNGTRLTVT.

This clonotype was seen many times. The CDR3 bases are TGTGCCAGCAGCCTCTCGACAGGATCCCAAGAGACCCAGTACTTC. This codes for CASSLSTGSQETQYF. V is TRBV28 and J is TRBJ2-5; possibly TRBD1 for D (6 bases). V was pared by 6 bases and J by 1 base, with 15 bases between. The CDR3 length is 15 residues. Per germline, CDR1 MDHEN and CDR2 SYDVKM.

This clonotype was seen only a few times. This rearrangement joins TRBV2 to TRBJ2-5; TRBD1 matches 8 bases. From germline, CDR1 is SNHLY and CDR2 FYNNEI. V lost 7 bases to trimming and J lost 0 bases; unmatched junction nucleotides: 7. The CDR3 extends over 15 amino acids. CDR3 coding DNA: TGTGCCAGCAAATACGGACAGGGCTACCAAGAGACCCAGTACTTC. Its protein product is CASKYGQGYQETQYF.

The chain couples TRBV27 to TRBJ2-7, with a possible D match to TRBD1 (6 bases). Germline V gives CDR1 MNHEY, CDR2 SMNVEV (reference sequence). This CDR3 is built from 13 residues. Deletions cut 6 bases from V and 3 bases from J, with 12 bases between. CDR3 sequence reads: CASRLDSFYEQYF. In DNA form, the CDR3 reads TGTGCCAGCAGATTGGACAGTTTCTACGAGCAGTACTTC.

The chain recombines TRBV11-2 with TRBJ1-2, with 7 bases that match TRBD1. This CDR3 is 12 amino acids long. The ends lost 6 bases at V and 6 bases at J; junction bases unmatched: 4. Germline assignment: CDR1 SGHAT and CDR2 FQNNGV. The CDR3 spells CASRQTGDGYTF. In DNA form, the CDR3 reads TGTGCCAGCAGACAAACAGGGGATGGCTACACCTTC.